This section outlines one TCR beta chain sequence together with its context. What it recognizes is unknown. Clones were read by immunoSEQ multiplex PCR, and TCRdb kept only the in-frame ones, dropping some. Of about 100,000 clones listed, about 88% are singletons. The V gene end was trimmed by 2 bases and the J gene end by 7 bases; junction bases not matched to a gene: 6. The length of the CDR3 is 15 residues. In germline, CDR1 is LGHDT, CDR2 YNNKEL (reference sequence). The sample originates from a study of T cell responses to AZD1222 COVID-19 vaccine. Overall study context: Pooling of second doses given at about 4 or about 12 weeks was done. Study-wide results and limits: Elevations in Spike-specific TCR breadth and depth followed administration of two AZD1222 doses.

The clonotype was recovered from an adult in good health. V gene TRBV3-1 (or the pseudogene TRBV3-2) combines with J gene TRBJ2-7, with 12 bases fitting TRBD2. The starting material was peripheral blood, obtained on day 0 of AZD1222 vaccination. As DNA, the CDR3 is TGTGCCAGCAGCCAACCTAGCGGGAGGGCCCGTGAGCAGTACTTC. Amino acids: CASSQPSGRAREQYF.